One and the same sample provided the 8 T cell receptor beta chains below, sequenced in a study of regulatory T cells in long-lasting Graves disease. Time point indicated: persistent/refractory GD, antithyroid drugs over 5 years with positive TRAb. Preparation of the TCR library used RNA extracted from PBMCs. Libraries of TCR beta came from iRepertoire HTBI primers plus Arm-PCR of CDR3 regions. MiXCR was run by TCRdb on the multiplex PCR reads, yielding one entry per CDR3 protein. This table holds hundreds of thousands of distinct CDR3 sequences, around a fifth found once. This specimen was peripheral blood mononuclear cells (PBMCs), taken when the disease was refractory, from a patient treated with antithyroid drugs. Receptors originate from a female donor with Graves disease.

This clonotype was counted between two and nine times. This chain connects TRBV11-3 to TRBJ1-3; 7 nucleotides align to TRBD1. V lost 5 bases, J lost 1 base, and 8 bases stayed unmatched. The CDR3 runs 16 residues. Germline CDR1 SGHNT, CDR2 YENEEA. CDR3 sequence reads: CASSPRQGTSGNTIYF. CDR3 nucleotides: TGTGCCAGCAGCCCCCGACAGGGAACGTCTGGAAACACCATATATTTT.

This clonotype was seen ten or more times. The CDR3 sequence is CASSRPTTGGYEQYF. The CDR3 nucleotides read TGTGCCAGCAGCCGACCGACTACCGGGGGCTACGAGCAGTACTTC. The genes are TRBV7-8 and TRBJ2-7; D is possibly TRBD2 (6 bases). Germline V gene lookup returns CDR1 SGHVS and CDR2 FQNEAQ. This CDR3 comprises 15 residues. Trimming stripped 5 bases from V and 3 bases from J, with 17 bases between.

This chain connects TRBV19 to TRBJ2-5; the match to TRBD2 covers 9 bases. The germline V gene has CDR1 LNHDA and CDR2 SQIVND (reference sequence). Germline trimming cut 1 base from V and 4 bases from J; bases unmatched to any gene: 4. The CDR3 is 15 residues long. CDR3 in amino acids: CASSIVSGGRETQYF. The CDR3 region has the DNA TGTGCCAGTAGTATAGTCAGCGGGGGGCGAGAGACCCAGTACTTC.

This clonotype was counted a few times. The rearrangement links TRBV28 to TRBJ2-7; possible D gene TRBD2, 5 bases. V shed 7 bases and J shed 3 bases, with 16 bases lying between them. The CDR3 consists of 14 residues. CDR1 MDHEN and CDR2 SYDVKM come from the germline V gene. CDR3 sequence (DNA): TGTGCCAGCATCCCAGTCGGACGGGGCTACGAGCAGTACTTC. As protein: CASIPVGRGYEQYF.

The gene calls are TRBV2 and TRBJ2-5; D may correspond to TRBD1 or TRBD2 (6 bases each). CDR3 length: 15 amino acids. Germline values: CDR1 SNHLY, CDR2 FYNNEI. Trimming cost V 6 bases and J 1 base, with 15 bases left between them. CDR3 coding DNA: TGTGCCAGCAGCGGGGGCAGGTCCTTCCAAGAGACCCAGTACTTC. The encoded protein is CASSGGRSFQETQYF. Together with reference TRBV2 and TRBJ2-5, the CDR3 gives the full variable domain: EPEVTQTPSHQVTQMGQEVILRCVPISNHLYFYWYRQILGQKVEFLVSFYNNEISEKSEIFDDQFSVERPDGSNFTLKIRSTKLEDSAMYFCASSGGRSFQETQYFGPGTRLLVL.

The chain uses TRBV27 and TRBJ1-6, with 7 bases aligning to TRBD1. The CDR3 sequence is 14 residues long. Trimming at V came to 6 bases and at J to 4 bases, leaving 3 bases not matched to a gene. Germline assignment: CDR1 MNHEY and CDR2 SMNVEV (reference sequence). This CDR3 is CASRAQGYNSPLHF. CDR3 coding DNA: TGTGCCAGCAGAGCACAGGGGTATAATTCACCCCTCCACTTT.

The J gene is TRBJ1-2, the V gene TRBV10-3; no definite D call. The CDR3 is 16 residues long. CDR1 is ENHRY, CDR2 SYGVKD, per germline. V was trimmed by 10 bases and J by 0 bases, leaving 21 bases between them. CDR3 nucleotides: TGTGCCACGACGGACCGTACCTCATTAGCTAACTATGGCTACACCTTC. This sequence encodes CATTDRTSLANYGYTF.

The V gene is TRBV7-9, the J gene TRBJ1-2; weak D call: TRBD1 (6 bases). V lost 3 bases, J lost 4 bases, and 15 bases lay in between. Germline V CDR1 and CDR2: SEHNR, FQNEAQ (reference sequence). The CDR3 is 15 residues long. This CDR3 is CASSFPRGPFYGYTF. CDR3 coding DNA: TGTGCCAGCAGCTTCCCCAGGGGACCATTCTATGGCTACACCTTC.